Described below is a single T cell receptor beta chain sequence and its context. The data were taken from a study of blood T cell repertoires in COVID-19. In the study overall: Acute-phase and convalescent COVID-19 samples originated in the United States, Italy and Spain. Sources were T cells, B-cell-depleted T cells, or PBMCs; the material itself was cDNA or gDNA.

Assay used: immunoSEQ multiplex PCR; TCRdb lists only in-frame clones, some missing. Here the sample spans fewer than 350,000 clones, 70% to 90% being singletons. The CDR3 is 14 amino acids. Looked up from germline, CDR1 is LNHDA and CDR2 is SQIVND (reference sequence). V was shortened by 5 bases and J by 4 bases, with 12 bases between the two germline ends. The origin of this receptor is a woman aged 50 to 65 who had recovered from COVID-19. The chain has TRBV19 and TRBJ1-5; D gene ambiguous. The sample comprised peripheral blood. The CDR3 here is CASSAGGRNQPQHF. As DNA, the CDR3 is TGTGCCAGTAGTGCGGGAGGGAGGAATCAGCCCCAGCATTTT.